These 24 T cell receptor beta chains were sequenced from one sample in a study of CD8+ T cells in alopecia areata. Reverse transcription of extracted RNA yielded cDNA, which provided the sequencing template. Sequenced by immunoSEQ multiplex PCR; TCRdb stores in-frame clones only, minus some. The sample has a few hundred thousand clones, about two fifths seen once. Treatment described: oral pan-JAK inhibitor, 5-10 mg twice daily. The sample in question was CD4+ T cells sorted from blood, obtained at approximately week 34, from a patient treated with tofacitinib. The receptors derive from a human donor with alopecia areata.

J is TRBJ2-6 and V is TRBV25-1, with D perhaps TRBD1 (5 bases). V lost 2 bases, J lost 1 base, and 9 bases lay in between. Germline CDR1 MGHDK, CDR2 SYGVNS. CDR3 size: 16 residues. CDR3 sequence (DNA): TGTGCCAGCAGTGAAACAGGAACTTCTGGGGCCAACGTCCTGACTTTC. Amino acid sequence: CASSETGTSGANVLTF.

This chain links TRBV15 with TRBJ1-5, with TRBD1 matching 10 bases. From germline, CDR1 is LNHNV and CDR2 YYDKDF (reference sequence). The CDR3 covers 15 residues. After removal of 2 bases from V and 4 bases from J, the junction contained 2 bases not matched to a gene. For the CDR3, the DNA is TGTGCCACCAGCAGATGGGACAGGGGAAATCAGCCCCAGCATTTT. Encoded protein: CATSRWDRGNQPQHF.

The chain is built from TRBV6-5 and TRBJ2-1; 9 nucleotides match TRBD2. CDR1 is MNHEY and CDR2 is SVGAGI in the germline V gene. The CDR3 covers 14 residues. V shed 2 bases, J shed 9 bases, and the junction held 5 bases outside the gene matches. This CDR3 is CASSYGGRASEQFF. DNA of the CDR3: TGTGCCAGCAGTTACGGCGGGAGGGCCAGTGAGCAGTTCTTC.

This sequence joins TRBV6-4 and TRBJ1-1; a possible D gene is TRBD1 (6 bases). The CDR3 is made up of 14 amino acids. Between the trimmed V and J ends, which lost 8 bases and 3 bases, there was a span of 16 bases. Germline CDR1 is MRHNA and CDR2 is SNTAGT. This chain's CDR3 is CASHQWDIDTEAFF. In DNA form, the CDR3 reads TGTGCCAGCCACCAATGGGACATCGACACTGAAGCTTTCTTT.

This chain links TRBV7-2 with TRBJ2-5; no definite D call. This CDR3 contains 15 residues. Per germline, CDR1 SGHTA and CDR2 FQGNSA. Between the trimmed V and J ends, which lost 4 bases and 2 bases, there was a span of 14 bases. CDR3 in amino acids: CASSSGSGMQETQYF. CDR3 nucleotide sequence: TGTGCCAGCAGCTCCGGGTCTGGTATGCAAGAGACCCAGTACTTC.

This clone has just a few counts. This chain links TRBV29-1 with TRBJ1-5, with D possibly matching TRBD1 (6 bases). Germline V CDR1 and CDR2: SQVTM, ANQGSEA. V lost 3 bases and J 7 bases, leaving 13 bases between the germline ends. CDR3 length: 13 residues. This chain's CDR3 is CSVEAGEGQPQHF. The CDR3 DNA sequence: TGCAGCGTTGAGGCAGGGGAGGGACAGCCCCAGCATTTT.

V and J are TRBV30 and TRBJ2-4; D possibly corresponds to TRBD1 (5 bases). Germline assignment: CDR1 GTSNPN and CDR2 SVGIG (reference sequence). The CDR3 extends over 13 amino acids. Trimming removed 4 bases at V and 3 bases at J, with 10 bases between. The DNA of the CDR3 is TGTGCCTGGACTGGGGCCGGCAAAAACATTCAGTACTTC. Translated, it gives CAWTGAGKNIQYF.

This clone was counted only a few times. The genes are TRBV30 and TRBJ2-5; 9 nucleotides align to TRBD1. Losses at the gene ends were 5 bases for V and 3 bases for J; bases not matched to a gene: 10. Germline V CDR1 and CDR2: GTSNPN, SVGIG (reference sequence). The length of the CDR3 is 15 residues. This CDR3 reads CAWRAPGTGKETQYF. In nucleotides, the CDR3 is TGTGCCTGGCGCGCCCCCGGGACAGGGAAAGAGACCCAGTACTTC. Looking up the rest from reference TRBV30 and TRBJ2-5 gives the full variable domain: SQTIHQWPATLVQPVGSPLSLECTVEGTSNPNLYWYRQAAGRGLQLLFYSVGIGQISSEVPQNLSASRPQDRQFILSSKKLLLSDSGFYLCAWRAPGTGKETQYFGPGTRLLVL.

J is TRBJ2-6 and V is TRBV14, with D hard to call. Germline CDR1 is SGHDN and CDR2 is FVKESK. The V end was cut by 2 bases, the J end by 1 base, with 15 bases between. CDR3 size: 18 residues. For the CDR3, the DNA is TGTGCCAGCAGCCAAAGGAACGACCCACTTTCTGGGGCCAACGTCCTGACTTTC. This sequence encodes CASSQRNDPLSGANVLTF.

J is TRBJ2-6 and V is TRBV30; D ambiguous. The germline V gene has CDR1 GTSNPN and CDR2 SVGIG (reference sequence). This CDR3 region has 14 residues. CDR3 DNA sequence: TGTGCTGGCGGACGGAGCTCTGGGGCCAACGTCCTGACTTTC. Its protein product is CAGGRSSGANVLTF. The entire variable domain, with the rest obtained from reference TRBV30 and TRBJ2-6, is as follows: SQTIHQWPATLVQPVGSPLSLECTVEGTSNPNLYWYRQAAGRGLQLLFYSVGIGQISSEVPQNLSASRPQDRQFILSSKKLLLSDSGFYLCAGGRSSGANVLTFGAGSRLTVL.

The rearrangement links TRBV5-6 to TRBJ1-1, with D perhaps matching TRBD1 (5 bases). Germline lookup yields CDR1 SGHDT and CDR2 YYEEEE. Trimming took off 4 bases at V and 9 bases at J, with 16 bases between the two ends. The CDR3 sequence is 13 residues long. The CDR3 coding sequence is TGTGCCAGCAGCCCAGTGGAGGGGCGAAAAGCTTTCTTT. Its protein is CASSPVEGRKAFF.

The DNA of the CDR3 is TGTGCCAGCAAGCCGACTAGCGGGAGGACAGATACGCAGTATTTT. Translation gives CASKPTSGRTDTQYF. The chain is built from TRBV6-5 and TRBJ2-3; 13 nucleotides match TRBD2. The germline CDR1 and CDR2 sequences are MNHEY and SVGAGI. The CDR3 has 15 amino acids. V gave up 7 bases and J gave up 3 bases; unmatched junction bases: 4.

This clone has more than one count but fewer than ten. The chain uses TRBV6-4 and TRBJ1-1; the match to TRBD1 covers 8 bases. V shed 7 bases, J shed 1 base, and the junction held 5 bases outside the gene matches. Germline V gene sequence: CDR1 MRHNA, CDR2 SNTAGT. CDR3 length: 14 residues. The CDR3 loop reads CASNEDRANTEAFF. CDR3 nucleotide sequence: TGTGCCAGCAATGAGGACAGGGCGAACACTGAAGCTTTCTTT.

This clone was observed a handful of times. V is TRBV7-9 and J is TRBJ2-7; D gene unclear. The ends were cut back, 1 base at V and 6 bases at J, with 7 bases in the middle. The CDR3 runs to 12 residues. Germline V gives CDR1 SEHNR, CDR2 FQNEAQ (reference sequence). The CDR3 sequence is CASSLDAGEQYF. In nucleotides, the CDR3 is TGTGCCAGCAGCTTAGATGCTGGCGAGCAGTACTTC.

The sample holds a few counts of this clone. The same CDR3 is also encoded by other DNA sequences in this sample. The rearrangement uses TRBV29-1 and TRBJ1-1; D uncertain. Germline V CDR1 and CDR2: SQVTM, ANQGSEA. The CDR3 is 13 residues long. Deletions cut 5 bases from V and 0 bases from J, with 10 bases between. The CDR3 reads CSVNGLMNTEAFF. The DNA for the CDR3 is TGCAGCGTTAACGGCCTAATGAACACTGAAGCTTTCTTT. The full variable domain, completed using reference TRBV29-1 and TRBJ1-1, is SAVISQKPSRDICQRGTSLTIQCQVDSQVTMMFWYRQQPGQSLTLIATANQGSEATYESGFVIDKFPISRPNLTFSTLTVSNMSPEDSSIYLCSVNGLMNTEAFFGQGTRLTVV.

The rearrangement joins TRBV29-1 to TRBJ1-5; no clear D. CDR1 is SQVTM, CDR2 ANQGSEA, per germline. V gave up 2 bases and J gave up 0 bases, with 8 bases separating them. CDR3 length: 14 amino acids. The CDR3 sequence is CSVESGYSNQPQHF. The CDR3 DNA reads as TGCAGCGTTGAATCCGGTTATAGCAATCAGCCCCAGCATTTT.

This clone has a handful of counts. V is TRBV19 and J is TRBJ1-1; 7 nucleotides agree with TRBD1. V lost 5 bases, J lost 5 bases, and 5 bases stayed unmatched. CDR3 length: 13 amino acids. Germline CDR1 and CDR2: LNHDA and SQIVND (reference sequence). This chain's CDR3 is CASSLTQGTEAFF. CDR3 coding DNA: TGTGCCAGTAGTTTGACACAGGGGACTGAAGCTTTCTTT.

At least ten counts were recorded for this clone. This chain uses TRBV2 with TRBJ2-7; no definite D call. CDR1 and CDR2 from the germline V gene are SNHLY and FYNNEI. V lost 3 bases to trimming and J lost 0 bases, with 9 bases between them. The CDR3 contains 14 residues. CDR3 DNA sequence: TGTGCCAGCAGTGATGGTGTCCTCTCCTACGAGCAGTACTTC. It yields the protein CASSDGVLSYEQYF.

The gene calls are TRBV23-1 and TRBJ2-3; maybe TRBD2 (5 bases). TRBV23-1 carries the ORF label, with uncertain function. V was clipped by 8 bases and J by 0 bases, with 18 bases between them. This CDR3 has 16 amino acids. DNA of the CDR3: TGCGCCAGCCCTCAAGAACCGGGGAGAAGCACAGATACGCAGTATTTT. It encodes CASPQEPGRSTDTQYF.

The chain recombines TRBV7-9 with TRBJ1-2; D is possibly TRBD1 (6 bases). The CDR3 loop spans 12 amino acids. Germline V lookup: CDR1 SEHNR, CDR2 FQNEAQ (reference sequence). Trimming removed 4 bases at V and 10 bases at J, with 13 bases between. CDR3 sequence (DNA): TGTGCCAGCAGCTCCACCGGGACAATCTACACCTTC. Amino acid sequence: CASSSTGTIYTF.

This clone was detected only a few times. This sequence joins TRBV12-5 and TRBJ1-1; D is undetermined. The germline V gene encodes CDR1 LGHNT and CDR2 FRNRAP. This CDR3 has 11 residues. V lost 1 base, J lost 8 bases, and 5 bases lay in between. The CDR3 DNA is TGTGCTAGTGGTTTGGAACTGGAAGCTTTCTTT. Translation: CASGLELEAFF.

This clone was found a few times. The V gene is TRBV6-1, the J gene TRBJ1-3, with TRBD1 identical over 10 bases. CDR1 is MNHNS and CDR2 is SASEGT in the germline V gene. The V and J ends lost 5 bases and 4 bases, in that order; junction bases with no gene match: 2. CDR3 length: 14 residues. The CDR3 region is CASSWTGGGNTIYF. Written as DNA, the CDR3 is TGTGCCAGCAGTTGGACAGGGGGAGGAAACACCATATATTTT.

This clone has just one count. J is TRBJ1-1 and V is TRBV9; D unresolved. CDR1 and CDR2 (germline): SGDLS, YYNGEE. V lost 0 bases and J 1 base, leaving 10 bases between the germline ends. CDR3 length equals 15 residues. In DNA form, the CDR3 reads TGTGCCAGCAGCGTAGGTCACAGCCAGAACACTGAAGCTTTCTTT. It encodes CASSVGHSQNTEAFF.

This clone was observed a handful of times. The chain uses TRBV11-2 and TRBJ2-7; 10 nucleotides match TRBD1. The trim removed 5 bases at V and 6 bases at J, leaving 7 bases unmatched. There are 14 residues in the CDR3. CDR1 is SGHAT and CDR2 is FQNNGV in the germline V gene. The DNA of the CDR3 is TGTGCCAGCAGCCTCCGGGACAGGGGAGGCGAGCAGTACTTC. Its translation: CASSLRDRGGEQYF.